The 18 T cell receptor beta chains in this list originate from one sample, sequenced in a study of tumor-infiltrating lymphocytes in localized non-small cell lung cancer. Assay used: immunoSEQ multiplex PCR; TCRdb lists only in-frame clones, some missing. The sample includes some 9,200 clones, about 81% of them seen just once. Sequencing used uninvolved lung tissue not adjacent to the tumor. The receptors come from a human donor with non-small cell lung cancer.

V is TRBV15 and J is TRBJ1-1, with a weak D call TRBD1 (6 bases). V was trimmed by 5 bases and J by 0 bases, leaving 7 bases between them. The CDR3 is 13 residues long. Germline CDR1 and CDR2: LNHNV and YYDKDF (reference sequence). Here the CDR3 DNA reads TGTGCCACCAGCGGGGACATGAACACTGAAGCTTTCTTT. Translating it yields CATSGDMNTEAFF.

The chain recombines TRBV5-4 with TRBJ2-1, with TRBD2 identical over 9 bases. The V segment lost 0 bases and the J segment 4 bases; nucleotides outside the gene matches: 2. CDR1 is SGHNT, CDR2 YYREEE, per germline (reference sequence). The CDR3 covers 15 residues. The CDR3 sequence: CASSLGTSVYNEQFF. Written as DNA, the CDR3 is TGTGCCAGCAGCTTGGGGACTAGCGTGTACAATGAGCAGTTCTTC.

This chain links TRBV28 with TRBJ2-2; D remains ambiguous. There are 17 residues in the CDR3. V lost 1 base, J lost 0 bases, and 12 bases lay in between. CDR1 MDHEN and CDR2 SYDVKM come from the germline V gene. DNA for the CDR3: TGTGCCAGCAGTTTATCCCCGTGGCTCGCGAACACCGGGGAGCTGTTTTTT. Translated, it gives CASSLSPWLANTGELFF. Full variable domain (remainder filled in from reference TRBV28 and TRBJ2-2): DVKVTQSSRYLVKRTGEKVFLECVQDMDHENMFWYRQDPGLGLRLIYFSYDVKMKEKGDIPEGYSVSREKKERFSLILESASTNQTSMYLCASSLSPWLANTGELFFGEGSRLTVL.

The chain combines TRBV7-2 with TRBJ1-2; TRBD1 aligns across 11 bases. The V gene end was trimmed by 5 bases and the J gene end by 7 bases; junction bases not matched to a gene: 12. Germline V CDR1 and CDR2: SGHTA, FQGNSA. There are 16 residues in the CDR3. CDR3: CASSPRPGQGGGGYTF. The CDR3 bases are TGTGCCAGCAGCCCAAGACCGGGACAGGGGGGTGGTGGCTACACCTTC.

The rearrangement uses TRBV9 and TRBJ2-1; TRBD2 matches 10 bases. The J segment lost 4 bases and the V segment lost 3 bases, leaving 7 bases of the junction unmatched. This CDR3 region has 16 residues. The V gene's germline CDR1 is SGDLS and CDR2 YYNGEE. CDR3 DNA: TGTGCCAGCAGCGCGACAAGCGGGAGGGATTACAATGAGCAGTTCTTC. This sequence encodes CASSATSGRDYNEQFF.

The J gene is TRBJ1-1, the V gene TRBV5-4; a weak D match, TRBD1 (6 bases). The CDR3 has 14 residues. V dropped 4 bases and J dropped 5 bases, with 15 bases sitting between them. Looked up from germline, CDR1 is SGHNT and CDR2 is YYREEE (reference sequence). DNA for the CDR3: TGTGCCAGCAGCACCCGGGACAAGGGTACTGAAGCTTTCTTT. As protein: CASSTRDKGTEAFF.

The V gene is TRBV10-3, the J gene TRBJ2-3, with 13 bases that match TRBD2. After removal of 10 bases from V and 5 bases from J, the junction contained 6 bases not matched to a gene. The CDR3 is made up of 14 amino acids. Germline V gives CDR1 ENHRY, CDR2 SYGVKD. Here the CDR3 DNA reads TGTGCCACGGGACTAGCGGGAATGGAAGATACGCAGTATTTT. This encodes CATGLAGMEDTQYF.

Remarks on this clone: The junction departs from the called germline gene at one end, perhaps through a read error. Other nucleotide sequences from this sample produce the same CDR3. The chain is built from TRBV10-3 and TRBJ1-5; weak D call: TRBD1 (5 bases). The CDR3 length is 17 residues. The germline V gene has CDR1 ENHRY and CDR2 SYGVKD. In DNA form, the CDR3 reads TGTGCCATCAGTGAGTCCCCCTTTCAGGGCCCCAATCAGCCCCAACATTTT. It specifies CAISESPFQGPNQPQHF.

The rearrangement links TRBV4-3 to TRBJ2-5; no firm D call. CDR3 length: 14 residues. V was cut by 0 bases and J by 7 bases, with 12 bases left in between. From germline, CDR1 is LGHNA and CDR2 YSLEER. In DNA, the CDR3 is TGCGCCAGCAGCCAAGAAGCACCCATCGGGACCCAGTACTTC. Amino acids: CASSQEAPIGTQYF.

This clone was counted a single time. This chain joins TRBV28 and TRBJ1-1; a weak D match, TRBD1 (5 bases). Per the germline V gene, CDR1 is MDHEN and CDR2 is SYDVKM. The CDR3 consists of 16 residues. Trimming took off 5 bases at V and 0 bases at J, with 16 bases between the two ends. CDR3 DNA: TGTGCCAGCAGTCCTCCAGGGCGGTCACTGAACACTGAAGCTTTCTTT. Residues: CASSPPGRSLNTEAFF.

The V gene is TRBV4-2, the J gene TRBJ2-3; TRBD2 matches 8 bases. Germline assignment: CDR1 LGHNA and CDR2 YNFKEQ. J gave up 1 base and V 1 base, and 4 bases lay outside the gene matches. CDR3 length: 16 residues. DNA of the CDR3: TGTGCCAGCAGCCAAGTTTTGACTAGCGGCACAGATACGCAGTATTTT. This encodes CASSQVLTSGTDTQYF.

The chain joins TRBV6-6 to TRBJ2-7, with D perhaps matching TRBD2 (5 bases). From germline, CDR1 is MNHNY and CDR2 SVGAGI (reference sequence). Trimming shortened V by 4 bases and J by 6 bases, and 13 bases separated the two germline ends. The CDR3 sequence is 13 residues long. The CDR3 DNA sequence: TGTGCCAGCAGTTCGGGATCACCCGGCGAGCAGTACTTC. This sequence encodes CASSSGSPGEQYF.

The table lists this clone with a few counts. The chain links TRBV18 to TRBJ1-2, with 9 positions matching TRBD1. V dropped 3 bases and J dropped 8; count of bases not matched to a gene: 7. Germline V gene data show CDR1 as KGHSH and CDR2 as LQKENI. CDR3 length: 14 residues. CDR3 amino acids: CASSPSGQGWGYTF. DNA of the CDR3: TGTGCCAGCTCACCTAGCGGACAGGGGTGGGGCTACACCTTC.

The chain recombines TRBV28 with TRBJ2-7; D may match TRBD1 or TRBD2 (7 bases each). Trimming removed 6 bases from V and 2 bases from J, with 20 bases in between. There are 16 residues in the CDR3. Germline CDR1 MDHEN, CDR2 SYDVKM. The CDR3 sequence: CASSAAGTAVAYEQYF. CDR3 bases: TGTGCCAGCAGCGCAGCGGGGACAGCCGTAGCCTACGAGCAGTACTTC.

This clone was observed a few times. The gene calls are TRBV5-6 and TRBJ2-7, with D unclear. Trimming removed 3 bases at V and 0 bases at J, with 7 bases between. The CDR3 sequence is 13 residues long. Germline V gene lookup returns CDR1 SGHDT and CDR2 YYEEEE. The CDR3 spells CASSSWLSYEQYF. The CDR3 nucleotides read TGTGCCAGCAGCTCGTGGCTCTCCTACGAGCAGTACTTC.

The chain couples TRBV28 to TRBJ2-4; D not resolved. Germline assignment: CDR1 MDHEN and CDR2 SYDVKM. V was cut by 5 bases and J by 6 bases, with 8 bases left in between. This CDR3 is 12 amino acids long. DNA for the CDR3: TGTGCCAGCAGTGGGGATGTAAACATTCAGTACTTC. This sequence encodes CASSGDVNIQYF.

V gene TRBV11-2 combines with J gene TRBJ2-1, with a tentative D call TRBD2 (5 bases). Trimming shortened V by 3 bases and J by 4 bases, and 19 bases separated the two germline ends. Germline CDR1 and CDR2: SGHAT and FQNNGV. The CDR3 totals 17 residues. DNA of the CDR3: TGTGCCAGCAGCTTTGATGGATTCCAGCGGATTTACAATGAGCAGTTCTTC. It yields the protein CASSFDGFQRIYNEQFF.

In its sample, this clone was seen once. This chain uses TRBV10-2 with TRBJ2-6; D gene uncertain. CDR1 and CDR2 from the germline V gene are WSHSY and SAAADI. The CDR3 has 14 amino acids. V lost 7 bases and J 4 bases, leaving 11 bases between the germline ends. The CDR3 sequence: CASIDFGGANVLTF. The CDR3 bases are TGCGCCAGCATCGACTTCGGCGGGGCCAACGTCCTGACTTTC.